This T cell receptor beta chain stems from a study of T cells after yellow fever vaccination. The CDR3 spans 14 residues. V was clipped by 2 bases and J by 6 bases; unmatched bases: 3. Germline assignment: CDR1 MNHEY and CDR2 SMNVEV (reference sequence). Comment on this clonotype: Antigen specificity is unknown.

Findings and limits, study-wide: Though it reached lower strength, the secondary response hit its peak faster, day 5 versus 15.

Universal primer sites and UMIs were introduced during 5'RACE template-switching synthesis of TCR cDNA. TCRdb itself ran the 5' RACE reads through MiXCR, one entry per CDR3 protein. This sample has approximately 110,000 distinct CDR3 sequences, with around 7.7% found just once. This TCR came from a man younger than 30 who received the YFV17D yellow fever vaccine. The input for sequencing was CD4+ T cells sorted from PBMCs, taken more than 8 days after the first yellow fever vaccination. The genes are TRBV27 and TRBJ2-2, with 7 bases aligning to TRBD1. CDR3 nucleotide sequence: TGTGCCAGCAGTTTAGACAGGGTGTCCGGGGAGCTGTTTTTT. It specifies CASSLDRVSGELFF.